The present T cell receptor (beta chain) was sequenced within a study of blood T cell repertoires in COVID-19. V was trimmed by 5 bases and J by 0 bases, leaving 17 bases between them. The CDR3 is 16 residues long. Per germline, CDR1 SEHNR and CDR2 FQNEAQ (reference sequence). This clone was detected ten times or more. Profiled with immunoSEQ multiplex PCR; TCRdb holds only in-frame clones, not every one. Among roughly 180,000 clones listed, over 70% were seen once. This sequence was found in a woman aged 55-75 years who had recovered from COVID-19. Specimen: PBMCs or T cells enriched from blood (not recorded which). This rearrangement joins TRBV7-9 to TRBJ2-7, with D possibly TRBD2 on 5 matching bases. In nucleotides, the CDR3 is TGTGCCAGCAGCCCTAGGGCGGTCCGGGACTCCTACGAGCAGTACTTC. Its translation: CASSPRAVRDSYEQYF. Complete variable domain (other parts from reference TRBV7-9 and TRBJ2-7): DTGVSQNPRHKITKRGQNVTFRCDPISEHNRLYWYRQTLGQGPEFLTYFQNEAQLEKSRLLSDRFSAERPKGSFSTLEIQRTEQGDSAMYLCASSPRAVRDSYEQYFGPGTRLTVT.